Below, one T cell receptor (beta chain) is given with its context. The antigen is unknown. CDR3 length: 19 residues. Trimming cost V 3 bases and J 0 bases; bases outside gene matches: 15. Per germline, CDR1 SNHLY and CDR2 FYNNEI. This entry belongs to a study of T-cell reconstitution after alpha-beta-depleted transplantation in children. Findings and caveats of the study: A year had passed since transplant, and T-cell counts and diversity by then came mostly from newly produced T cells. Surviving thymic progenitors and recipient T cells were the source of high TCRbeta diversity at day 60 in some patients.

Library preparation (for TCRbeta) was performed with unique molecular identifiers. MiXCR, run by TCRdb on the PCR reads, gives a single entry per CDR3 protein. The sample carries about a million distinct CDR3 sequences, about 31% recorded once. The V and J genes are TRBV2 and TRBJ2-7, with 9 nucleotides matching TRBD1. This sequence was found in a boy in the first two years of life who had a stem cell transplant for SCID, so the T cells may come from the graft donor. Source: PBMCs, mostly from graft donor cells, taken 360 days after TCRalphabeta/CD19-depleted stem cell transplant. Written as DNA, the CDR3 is TGTGCCAGCAGTGATAGAGGACAGGGGCCCGTTGGCTTCTCCTACGAGCAGTACTTC. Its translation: CASSDRGQGPVGFSYEQYF.